A single sample gave rise to the 18 T cell receptor beta chains below, sequenced in a study of T cells in Graves' hyperthyroidism and ophthalmopathy. RNA transcripts provided the source from which TCR beta CDR3 regions were amplified. First-round RT-PCR with HTBI primers amplified the TCR CDR3 region. One entry per CDR3 protein, called by TCRdb with MiXCR from the multiplex PCR reads. The repertoire holds some 740,000 distinct CDR3 sequences, around 15% seen once, with roughly 10% in the top ten. The sample comprised blood. These receptor sequences come from a woman under 30 with Graves' hyperthyroidism.

This clonotype was seen ten or more times. V and J are TRBV11-2 and TRBJ2-1; possibly TRBD2 for D (6 bases). V was cut by 1 base and J by 3 bases, with 13 bases left in between. The germline V gene encodes CDR1 SGHAT and CDR2 FQNNGV. The CDR3 runs to 16 residues. The CDR3 sequence is CASSLVRGPLYNEQFF. The CDR3 region has the DNA TGTGCCAGCAGCTTAGTGCGGGGACCCCTCTACAATGAGCAGTTCTTC.

At least ten counts were recorded for this clonotype. V is TRBV7-2 and J is TRBJ1-1, with unresolved D. The germline V gene encodes CDR1 SGHTA and CDR2 FQGNSA. The CDR3 runs 15 residues. Trimming stripped 1 base from V and 0 bases from J, with 9 bases between. CDR3 in amino acids: CASSLVVGLNTEAFF. For the CDR3, the DNA is TGTGCCAGCAGCTTAGTGGTGGGCCTGAACACTGAAGCTTTCTTT.

This clonotype was seen ten or more times. The chain recombines TRBV29-1 with TRBJ2-1, with D uncertain. There are 13 residues in the CDR3. The V end was cut by 4 bases, the J end by 6 bases, with 13 bases between. CDR1 SQVTM and CDR2 ANQGSEA come from the germline V gene. This CDR3 is CSVGLIGFNEQFF. The CDR3 DNA follows: TGCAGCGTTGGTTTAATCGGATTCAATGAGCAGTTCTTC.

This clonotype was detected ten times or more. The rearrangement links TRBV6-1 to TRBJ2-7, with 9 bases aligning to TRBD1. The length of the CDR3 is 13 residues. The V segment lost 7 bases and the J segment 5 bases; nucleotides outside the gene matches: 6. CDR1 and CDR2 (germline): MNHNS, SASEGT. This chain's CDR3 is CASNRDRVHEQYF. The CDR3 DNA reads TGTGCCAGCAACCGGGACAGGGTCCACGAGCAGTACTTC.

This clonotype was recorded at least ten times. The chain has TRBV20-1 and TRBJ2-3; no definite D call. The CDR3 sequence is 8 residues long. CDR1 is DFQATT, CDR2 SNEGSKA, per germline (reference sequence). The CDR3 is CQIGTQYF. In DNA, the CDR3 is TGCCAAATTGGTACGCAGTATTTT.

The V and J genes are TRBV19 and TRBJ2-1; D is unclear. V dropped 4 bases and J dropped 5 bases, with 12 bases sitting between them. From germline, CDR1 is LNHDA and CDR2 SQIVND (reference sequence). The length of the CDR3 is 14 residues. The CDR3 nucleotides read TGTGCCAGTAGTAAACGGCCTAGTAACAATGAGCAGTTCTTC. Translating gives CASSKRPSNNEQFF.

The sample holds many counts of this clonotype. The chain joins TRBV7-9 to TRBJ2-1; the D is unclear. This CDR3 spans 13 amino acids. V shed 0 bases and J shed 6 bases, with 6 bases lying between them. Looked up from germline, CDR1 is SEHNR and CDR2 is FQNEAQ (reference sequence). CDR3 amino acids: CASSLASGNEQFF. The CDR3 DNA reads as TGTGCCAGCAGCTTAGCGTCAGGCAATGAGCAGTTCTTC.

In this sample, this clonotype turned up many times. V and J are TRBV11-2 and TRBJ2-7; tentatively, D is TRBD1 (6 bases). The germline gives CDR1 SGHAT, CDR2 FQNNGV. The CDR3 extends over 14 amino acids. Trimming cost V 5 bases and J 5 bases, with 16 bases left between them. This chain's CDR3 is CASSQRGQYDEQYF. For the CDR3, the DNA is TGTGCCAGCAGCCAGAGAGGACAGTACGACGAGCAGTACTTC.

This clonotype has ten or more counts. The gene calls are TRBV30 and TRBJ2-3; possibly TRBD2 for D (6 bases). Germline CDR1 reads GTSNPN; CDR2 reads SVGIG (reference sequence). The CDR3 runs 13 residues. Trimming removed 1 base at V and 2 bases at J, with 7 bases between. The CDR3 sequence: CAWSGDFTDTQYF. The CDR3 nucleotides read TGTGCCTGGAGTGGGGACTTCACAGATACGCAGTATTTT.

The chain links TRBV19 to TRBJ2-2, with a tentative D call TRBD1 (6 bases). CDR1 is LNHDA, CDR2 SQIVND, per germline (reference sequence). This CDR3 region has 19 residues. V dropped 3 bases and J dropped 4 bases, with 24 bases sitting between them. This CDR3 is CASSIRFLQEATGTGELFF. CDR3 nucleotide sequence: TGTGCCAGTAGTATCCGTTTCTTACAGGAAGCGACAGGCACCGGGGAGCTGTTTTTT.

This clonotype was recorded a few times. The chain has TRBV3-1 and TRBJ1-2; no clear D gene. Per the germline V gene, CDR1 is LGHDT and CDR2 is YNNKEL (reference sequence). This CDR3 spans 17 amino acids. Trimming stripped 3 bases from V and 4 bases from J, with 21 bases between. This CDR3 reads CASSQPPAGSHFYGYTF. CDR3 DNA: TGTGCCAGCAGCCAGCCCCCTGCGGGTTCCCACTTCTATGGCTACACCTTC.

At least ten counts were recorded for this clonotype. The chain couples TRBV6-5 to TRBJ2-1; D possibly corresponds to TRBD2 (5 bases). From germline, CDR1 is MNHEY and CDR2 SVGAGI. This CDR3 spans 15 amino acids. Trimming cost V 0 bases and J 4 bases, with 10 bases left between them. CDR3 protein: CASSYSVGAYNEQFF. CDR3 DNA: TGTGCCAGCAGTTACTCTGTGGGAGCATACAATGAGCAGTTCTTC.

V usage is TRBV11-2 and J usage is TRBJ1-2, with 8 bases aligning to TRBD1. V lost 6 bases to trimming and J lost 5 bases; unmatched junction nucleotides: 11. CDR1 SGHAT and CDR2 FQNNGV come from the germline V gene. This CDR3 spans 15 amino acids. CDR3: CASSSDRAHVYGYTF. Written as DNA, the CDR3 is TGTGCCAGCAGTTCGGACAGGGCCCACGTATATGGCTACACCTTC.

This clonotype was detected many times. The chain carries TRBV5-1 and TRBJ2-7; D is perhaps TRBD1 (6 bases). V gave up 4 bases and J gave up 4 bases, with 12 bases separating them. CDR1 is SGHRS, CDR2 YFSETQ, per germline. This CDR3 region has 13 residues. The CDR3 reads CASSHDTGYEQYF. The CDR3 coding sequence is TGCGCCAGCAGCCACGACACAGGGTACGAGCAGTACTTC.

Notes on this clonotype: This may be a read error, as it is one base from a much larger clone. The chain couples TRBV5-1 to TRBJ1-5, with a possible D match to TRBD1 (6 bases). This CDR3 comprises 17 residues. Germline CDR1 and CDR2: SGHRS and YFSETQ. The CDR3 DNA sequence: TGCGTCAGCAGCCCGGGGGTCGGTGTGGGGGCCGGTCAGCCCCAGCATTTT. This translates into CVSSPGVGVGAGQPQHF.

Ten or more counts support this clonotype. V gene TRBV19 combines with J gene TRBJ2-7, with TRBD2 identical over 7 bases. The CDR3 is made up of 15 amino acids. Germline loops: CDR1 LNHDA, CDR2 SQIVND (reference sequence). With 5 bases clipped from V and 2 bases from J, the junction kept 9 bases outside the gene matches. CDR3 region: CASSLTSVTAYEQYF. In DNA form, the CDR3 reads TGTGCCAGTAGTCTTACTAGCGTCACCGCCTACGAGCAGTACTTC.

This clonotype has more than one count but fewer than ten. A junction boundary mismatches the germline segment, possibly from a read error. The chain is built from TRBV11-2 and TRBJ1-1, with D possibly matching TRBD1 (6 bases). The CDR3 spans 14 residues. Per germline, CDR1 SGHAT and CDR2 FQNNGV. CDR3 protein: CASTHTGYSTGAFF. The DNA for the CDR3 is TGTGCCAGCACCCACACAGGGTACTCCACTGGAGCTTTCTTT.

The sample holds many counts of this clonotype. The rearrangement uses TRBV7-3 and TRBJ2-1; TRBD2 matches 11 bases. Germline-derived CDR1 and CDR2 are SGHTA and FQGTGA. Germline trimming cut 5 bases from V and 2 bases from J; bases unmatched to any gene: 5. The CDR3 is 16 residues long. CDR3 sequence: CASSPGLADTYNEQFF. CDR3 nucleotide sequence: TGTGCCAGCAGCCCGGGACTAGCGGATACCTACAATGAGCAGTTCTTC.